The 20 T cell receptor beta chains presented below share a single source sample, sequenced in a study of human thymus T cells (dated by TCRdb to the early 2020s). Library method: the immunoSEQ multiplex PCR assay. TCRdb retrieved this table from immuneACCESS and kept in-frame rearrangements only. Not all clones are present; in checked studies, unresolved V genes account for under half, and no reason is known for the remainder. The sample table shows roughly 77,000 clones, and roughly 95% are seen once. Of the sample, 0.034% falls within the top ten clones. Thymus tissue was obtained as surgical resects removed during corrective cardiac surgery. Sequencing input: thymus tissue. Every receptor here comes from a girl under three years old with a congenital heart defect but otherwise immunologically healthy.

The rearrangement links TRBV19 to TRBJ1-2; 9 nucleotides align to TRBD1. J gave up 1 base and V 3 bases, and 18 bases lay outside the gene matches. This CDR3 contains 20 residues. CDR1 is LNHDA and CDR2 is SQIVND in the germline V gene (reference sequence). Here the CDR3 reads CASSMWTGTGLGADNYGYTF. CDR3 DNA sequence: TGTGCCAGTAGTATGTGGACAGGGACAGGGCTTGGCGCAGATAACTATGGCTACACCTTC. Using reference TRBV19 and TRBJ1-2 for the parts outside the CDR3, the full variable domain is DGGITQSPKYLFRKEGQNVTLSCEQNLNHDAMYWYRQDPGQGLRLIYYSQIVNDFQKGDIAEGYSVSREKKESFPLTVTSAQKNPTAFYLCASSMWTGTGLGADNYGYTFGSGTRLTVV.

This clone is a singleton in its sample. This sequence joins TRBV11-2 and TRBJ1-1; 11 nucleotides line up with TRBD1. The CDR3 has 16 residues. The trim removed 5 bases at V and 3 bases at J, leaving 8 bases unmatched. Germline values: CDR1 SGHAT, CDR2 FQNNGV. In nucleotides, the CDR3 is TGTGCCAGCAGCCACATTCCGGGACAGGGGGACACTGAAGCTTTCTTT. Translated: CASSHIPGQGDTEAFF.

This rearrangement joins TRBV4-1 to TRBJ1-3; D may be TRBD1 (5 bases). From germline, CDR1 is MGHRA and CDR2 YSYEKL. V lost 3 bases, J lost 4 bases, and 13 bases lay in between. This CDR3 spans 15 amino acids. The CDR3 bases are TGCGCCAGCAGCCAGGCAGGGAAGCCAGGAAACACCATATATTTT. As protein: CASSQAGKPGNTIYF.

J is TRBJ2-1 and V is TRBV18; D ambiguous. The V gene lost 3 bases and the J gene lost 8 bases, with 11 bases spanning the gap. This CDR3 is 13 amino acids long. Germline CDR1 reads KGHSH; CDR2 reads LQKENI. DNA of the CDR3: TGTGCCAGCTCACCGCTAATCCCCCATGAGCAGTTCTTC. Translated: CASSPLIPHEQFF.

Here the CDR3 DNA reads TGTGCCAGCAGCTTAGTTGGCAGGGGGAGGTACACTGAAGCTTTCTTT. This codes for CASSLVGRGRYTEAFF. The chain recombines TRBV7-9 with TRBJ1-1, with 7 bases aligning to TRBD1. The CDR3 has 16 amino acids. Germline trimming cut 1 base from V and 3 bases from J; bases unmatched to any gene: 8. Germline V gene data show CDR1 as SEHNR and CDR2 as FQNEAQ (reference sequence).

This clone was detected only once. The CDR3 DNA follows: TGCAGTGCTAGAGAGGGGGGCGAGCAGTACTTC. As protein: CSAREGGEQYF. J is TRBJ2-7 and V is TRBV20-1; D is possibly TRBD2 (6 bases). The CDR3 sequence is 11 residues long. The V end lost 0 bases, the J end lost 6 bases, and 6 bases lay between the germline ends. Germline V gives CDR1 DFQATT, CDR2 SNEGSKA (reference sequence).

The chain couples TRBV5-4 to TRBJ2-4; TRBD1 aligns across 7 bases. This CDR3 region has 18 residues. J gave up 1 base and V 4 bases, and 14 bases lay outside the gene matches. Germline values: CDR1 SGHNT, CDR2 YYREEE (reference sequence). The CDR3 DNA reads TGTGCCAGCAGCGATAGCCGCCCGGGACAGTTGGCCAAAAACATTCAGTACTTC. Translation gives CASSDSRPGQLAKNIQYF.

This clone is a singleton in its sample. Compared with germline, one end of the junction differs, possibly owing to a read error. The J gene is TRBJ2-7, the V gene TRBV20-1; D is unclear. Germline-derived CDR1 and CDR2 are DFQATT and SNEGSKA (reference sequence). The CDR3 runs to 11 residues. This CDR3 reads CSAKGLSRIGF. The CDR3 coding sequence is TGCAGTGCTAAGGGCTTAAGTCGGATCGGGTTC.

For this clone: Other DNA sequences from this sample encode an identical CDR3 as well. This chain links TRBV18 with TRBJ2-5; D gene uncertain. Germline loops: CDR1 KGHSH, CDR2 LQKENI. The CDR3 has 11 amino acids. V gave up 2 bases and J gave up 5 bases, with 3 bases separating them. The CDR3 is CASSPSETQYF. Here the CDR3 DNA reads TGTGCCAGCTCACCATCCGAGACCCAGTACTTC.

V usage is TRBV15 and J usage is TRBJ2-7; TRBD2 matches at 9 bases. CDR3 length: 18 residues. Germline trimming cut 0 bases from V and 1 base from J; bases unmatched to any gene: 10. Germline CDR1 LNHNV, CDR2 YYDKDF (reference sequence). CDR3 coding DNA: TGTGCCACCAGCAGAGATTTTCCCGGGACTAGCAGGTCCTACGAGCAGTACTTC. This codes for CATSRDFPGTSRSYEQYF.

This chain uses TRBV12-5 with TRBJ1-1; TRBD1 might be the D (6 bases). Germline loops: CDR1 LGHNT, CDR2 FRNRAP. The V end was cut by 4 bases, the J end by 3 bases, with 18 bases between. The CDR3 has 16 amino acids. The DNA of the CDR3 is TGTGCTAGTGGTTCCCTTGGACAGCTAGAGGACACTGAAGCTTTCTTT. Translation: CASGSLGQLEDTEAFF.

V and J are TRBV5-8 and TRBJ1-2; maybe TRBD1 (6 bases). The germline V gene has CDR1 SGHTS and CDR2 YDEGEE. V was trimmed by 4 bases and J by 7 bases, leaving 32 bases between them. The CDR3 has 19 residues. The CDR3 DNA reads as TGTGCCAGCAGCCAAGATCTACTAGCGCAACAGGGTAGAGATGGTGGCTACACCTTC. Its protein is CASSQDLLAQQGRDGGYTF.

J is TRBJ2-5 and V is TRBV7-2, with 10 bases identical to TRBD2. V dropped 7 bases and J dropped 5; count of bases not matched to a gene: 13. The V gene's germline CDR1 is SGHTA and CDR2 FQGNSA. The CDR3 extends over 16 amino acids. The CDR3 DNA follows: TGTGCCAGCACCGGAACCGTAGCGGGAGGACGGGAGACCCAGTACTTC. It specifies CASTGTVAGGRETQYF.

The CDR3 loop is CASSLYRGQGIAKNIQYF. The DNA of the CDR3 is TGTGCCAGTAGTCTCTACCGCGGACAGGGGATAGCCAAAAACATTCAGTACTTC. The chain is built from TRBV19 and TRBJ2-4; 9 nucleotides align to TRBD1. V lost 5 bases, J lost 0 bases, and 11 bases stayed unmatched. The CDR3 totals 18 residues. Germline lookup yields CDR1 LNHDA and CDR2 SQIVND (reference sequence).

The rearrangement uses TRBV19 and TRBJ2-1; 7 nucleotides match TRBD2. V shed 3 bases, J shed 10 bases, and the junction held 6 bases outside the gene matches. This CDR3 has 13 amino acids. Germline loops: CDR1 LNHDA, CDR2 SQIVND (reference sequence). CDR3 DNA sequence: TGTGCCAGTAGTATGACTAGCTTGTACGAGCAGTTCTTC. It is translated as CASSMTSLYEQFF.

V gene TRBV6-5 combines with J gene TRBJ1-2; D may be TRBD1 (6 bases). CDR3 length: 14 residues. Trimming removed 10 bases from V and 8 bases from J, with 23 bases in between. Germline V lookup: CDR1 MNHEY, CDR2 SVGAGI. CDR3 DNA sequence: TGTGCCACCCATTTCCCAGGGGCCGCGGGGGGCTACACCTTC. It specifies CATHFPGAAGGYTF.

In its sample, this clone was seen once. V and J are TRBV27 and TRBJ2-6; the match to TRBD1 covers 9 bases. Germline V CDR1 and CDR2: MNHEY, SMNVEV (reference sequence). The V segment lost 6 bases and the J segment 4 bases; nucleotides outside the gene matches: 10. This CDR3 comprises 17 residues. For the CDR3, the DNA is TGTGCCAGCAGCGGGACAGGGAGGTCATCAGGGGCCAACGTCCTGACTTTC. It specifies CASSGTGRSSGANVLTF.

The V and J genes are TRBV27 and TRBJ2-2; D possibly uses TRBD1 or TRBD2 (5 bases each). Trimming left V 1 base short and J 6 bases short, with 21 bases between. Germline-derived CDR1 and CDR2 are MNHEY and SMNVEV (reference sequence). The CDR3 is 18 amino acids. The CDR3: CASSLYELDPRGPGELFF. CDR3 bases: TGTGCCAGCAGTTTATATGAATTGGACCCTCGGGGACCCGGGGAGCTGTTTTTT.

The gene calls are TRBV6-1 and TRBJ1-2, with TRBD1 matching 9 bases. The germline gives CDR1 MNHNS, CDR2 SASEGT. The trim removed 2 bases at V and 5 bases at J, leaving 12 bases unmatched. The CDR3 has 17 amino acids. The CDR3 sequence is CASSELMGTGLEYGYTF. In DNA, the CDR3 is TGTGCCAGCAGTGAACTAATGGGGACAGGGTTGGAATATGGCTACACCTTC.

The chain recombines TRBV6-5 with TRBJ2-7, with 7 bases identical to TRBD2. Germline-derived CDR1 and CDR2 are MNHEY and SVGAGI. The CDR3 has 15 residues. J was trimmed by 0 bases and V by 1 base; bases with no gene match: 3. This CDR3 is CASSYLGGSSYEQYF. In DNA, the CDR3 is TGTGCCAGCAGTTACTTGGGCGGGAGCTCCTACGAGCAGTACTTC.